Listed below are T cell receptor beta chains from one sample, sequenced in a study of response to subunit inactivated influenza vaccine. MiXCR, run by TCRdb on the RT-PCR reads, gives a single entry per CDR3 protein. The table has 500,000 to 600,000 distinct CDR3 sequences, around 10% seen once. The data also belong to a second study, concerning T cells expressing NK-cell markers.

The material was PBMCs from blood, obtained on the day of vaccination. The receptors here all came from a man in his fifties or sixties who received an inactivated influenza vaccine. CDR3s include the opening cysteine and the closing phenylalanine or tryptophan. Each record gives: D gene, J gene, clone size, V gene, CDR3 DNA, CDR3 protein. The D gene is left open where the match is weak. Rows give clone size only sometimes, using once, few, many, or a class for an expanded clone.

d_call: TRBD1; j_call: TRBJ2-7; clone_size: -; v_call: TRBV28; cdr3_nt: TGTGCCAGCAGCCTACCCCCCGACAGGGCGCACTTC; cdr3_aa: CASSLPPDRAHF
d_call: TRBD1; j_call: TRBJ1-4; clone_size: few; v_call: TRBV20-1; cdr3_nt: TGCAGTGCTATTAACCGGGACAGGGGCCGAAAACTGTTTTTT; cdr3_aa: CSAINRDRGRKLFF
d_call: -; j_call: TRBJ1-2; clone_size: -; v_call: TRBV7-9; cdr3_nt: TGTGCCAGCAGCTTAACAGACAAATACTATGGCTACACCTTC; cdr3_aa: CASSLTDKYYGYTF
d_call: TRBD1; j_call: TRBJ2-3; clone_size: few; v_call: TRBV28; cdr3_nt: TGTGCCAGCCTAAGGGGCAGGGGGCGTTCGGATACGCAGTATTTT; cdr3_aa: CASLRGRGRSDTQYF
d_call: -; j_call: TRBJ2-7; clone_size: few; v_call: TRBV20-1; cdr3_nt: TGCAGTGCTAGTTTGCCGGGTAGGGGCTACGAGCAGTACTTC; cdr3_aa: CSASLPGRGYEQYF
d_call: TRBD1; j_call: TRBJ2-7; clone_size: many; v_call: TRBV7-9; cdr3_nt: TGTGCCAGCAGCTTTGGACAGGTCTCCTACGAGCAGTACTTC; cdr3_aa: CASSFGQVSYEQYF
d_call: TRBD1; j_call: TRBJ2-7; clone_size: -; v_call: TRBV11-2; cdr3_nt: TGTGCCAGCAGCTTAGCCGGACAGGGGGTATTCTCCTACGAGCAGTACTTC; cdr3_aa: CASSLAGQGVFSYEQYF
d_call: -; j_call: TRBJ1-1; clone_size: -; v_call: TRBV12-3/TRBV12-4; cdr3_nt: TGTGCCAGCAGCTCCGACAGGGAAGCTTTCTTT; cdr3_aa: CASSSDREAFF
d_call: TRBD1; j_call: TRBJ2-4; clone_size: -; v_call: TRBV20-1; cdr3_nt: TGCAGTGCTAGAGACGGGACAGGGGGTATAAACATTCAGTACTTC; cdr3_aa: CSARDGTGGINIQYF
d_call: -; j_call: TRBJ2-5; clone_size: -; v_call: TRBV12-3/TRBV12-4; cdr3_nt: TGTGCCAGCTTGGGGTTTCCGCGAGAGACCCAGTACTTC; cdr3_aa: CASLGFPRETQYF
d_call: -; j_call: TRBJ2-7; clone_size: -; v_call: TRBV11-2; cdr3_nt: TGTGCCAGCAGCTTAGTACAGGGTGGGGGGGGTTGGAGTTACGAGCAGTACTTC; cdr3_aa: CASSLVQGGGGWSYEQYF
d_call: -; j_call: TRBJ2-7; clone_size: few; v_call: TRBV6-2/TRBV6-3; cdr3_nt: TGTGCCAGCAGTTACCCCCCCCCGGGCGAGCAGTACTTC; cdr3_aa: CASSYPPPGEQYF
d_call: TRBD1; j_call: TRBJ2-4; clone_size: -; v_call: TRBV20-1; cdr3_nt: TGCAGTGCTAGATACTCACAGGGGGCGAACATTCAGTACTTC; cdr3_aa: CSARYSQGANIQYF
d_call: TRBD1; j_call: TRBJ2-1; clone_size: few; v_call: TRBV10-3; cdr3_nt: TGTGCCATCAGTGAGTCATGGACAGGGGCTGAGAATGAGCAGTTCTTC; cdr3_aa: CAISESWTGAENEQFF
d_call: -; j_call: TRBJ1-2; clone_size: many; v_call: TRBV4-1; cdr3_nt: TGCGCCAGCAGCCAAGCATACGGACTAGCTAACTATGGCTACACCTTC; cdr3_aa: CASSQAYGLANYGYTF
d_call: -; j_call: TRBJ1-2; clone_size: -; v_call: TRBV5-6; cdr3_nt: TGTGCCAGCAGCTTCGGGAACAGCAAACCTAACTATGGCTACACCTTC; cdr3_aa: CASSFGNSKPNYGYTF
d_call: -; j_call: TRBJ2-1; clone_size: few; v_call: TRBV7-8; cdr3_nt: TGTGCCAGCAGCTTTTCGTCAGCCTCCTACAATGAGCAGTTCTTC; cdr3_aa: CASSFSSASYNEQFF
d_call: TRBD1; j_call: TRBJ2-7; clone_size: few; v_call: TRBV9; cdr3_nt: TGTGCCAGCAGCGTAGCTGGTCGACAGGGGGACGAGCAGTACTTC; cdr3_aa: CASSVAGRQGDEQYF
d_call: -; j_call: TRBJ2-5; clone_size: -; v_call: TRBV19; cdr3_nt: TGTGCCAGTAGTATTGGCGGGGCTCCCCAAGAGACCCAGTACTTC; cdr3_aa: CASSIGGAPQETQYF
d_call: -; j_call: TRBJ2-2; clone_size: -; v_call: TRBV11-2; cdr3_nt: TGTGCCAGCAGCTTAGGGTACTCAGGGAGTTCGCTCACCGGGGAGCTGTTTTTT; cdr3_aa: CASSLGYSGSSLTGELFF
d_call: -; j_call: TRBJ1-2; clone_size: few; v_call: TRBV15; cdr3_nt: TGTGCCACCAGCAGAACCCCTGGACAGAGCTATGGCTACACCTTC; cdr3_aa: CATSRTPGQSYGYTF
d_call: -; j_call: TRBJ2-4; clone_size: few; v_call: TRBV4-2; cdr3_nt: TGTGCCAGCAGCCAAGACCCATCCGGGACTGCCGAAAACATTCAGTACTTC; cdr3_aa: CASSQDPSGTAENIQYF
d_call: -; j_call: TRBJ2-1; clone_size: few; v_call: TRBV12-3/TRBV12-4; cdr3_nt: TGTGCCAGCAGTTTAGGCATTGATGAGCAGTTCTTC; cdr3_aa: CASSLGIDEQFF
d_call: -; j_call: TRBJ2-1; clone_size: many; v_call: TRBV5-6; cdr3_nt: TGTGCCAGCAGCATCTGGGGGGGGCTCGATAATGAGCAGTTCTTC; cdr3_aa: CASSIWGGLDNEQFF
d_call: -; j_call: TRBJ2-2; clone_size: -; v_call: TRBV30; cdr3_nt: TGTGCCTGGAGTGGACAGAGTCCCGGGGAGCTGTTTTTT; cdr3_aa: CAWSGQSPGELFF
d_call: TRBD2; j_call: TRBJ2-1; clone_size: few; v_call: TRBV27; cdr3_nt: TGTGCCAGCAGTAGAACTAGCGGGAGGGCCGCCGAGCAGTTCTTC; cdr3_aa: CASSRTSGRAAEQFF
d_call: TRBD2; j_call: TRBJ2-3; clone_size: -; v_call: TRBV27; cdr3_nt: TGTGCCAGCGGGACTAGCGGGAGTCGAAGCACAGATACGCAGTATTTT; cdr3_aa: CASGTSGSRSTDTQYF
d_call: -; j_call: TRBJ1-1; clone_size: -; v_call: TRBV20-1; cdr3_nt: TGCAGTGCTCGACTACAGGGTACTGAAGCTTTCTTT; cdr3_aa: CSARLQGTEAFF
d_call: -; j_call: TRBJ2-5; clone_size: -; v_call: TRBV15; cdr3_nt: TGTGCCACCAGCAGAGATCAGGTCACCCAAGAGACCCAGTACTTC; cdr3_aa: CATSRDQVTQETQYF
d_call: -; j_call: TRBJ2-3; clone_size: few; v_call: TRBV5-6; cdr3_nt: TGTGCCAGCAGCTACTCTTCGGGCACAGATACGCAGTATTTT; cdr3_aa: CASSYSSGTDTQYF
d_call: -; j_call: TRBJ1-6; clone_size: -; v_call: TRBV3-1; cdr3_nt: TGTGCCAGCAGCCGGCCCCCCAGGGGCAGCTCCTATAATTCACCCCTCCACTTT; cdr3_aa: CASSRPPRGSSYNSPLHF
d_call: TRBD1; j_call: TRBJ1-1; clone_size: many; v_call: TRBV5-1; cdr3_nt: TGCGCCAGCAGCTTGTGGGGGGGACAGAGGAACACTGAAGCTTTCTTT; cdr3_aa: CASSLWGGQRNTEAFF
d_call: -; j_call: TRBJ2-7; clone_size: many; v_call: TRBV5-1; cdr3_nt: TGCGCCAGCAGCTTTAGTGCGGGTCCCTCCTACGAGCAGTACTTC; cdr3_aa: CASSFSAGPSYEQYF
d_call: TRBD2; j_call: TRBJ2-5; clone_size: few; v_call: TRBV7-2; cdr3_nt: TGTGCCAGCAGCTTTCTAGCGGGAGAAGGGGAGACCCAGTACTTC; cdr3_aa: CASSFLAGEGETQYF
d_call: TRBD2; j_call: TRBJ2-1; clone_size: -; v_call: TRBV20-1; cdr3_nt: TGCAGTGCTAGTTCTTCGGGGAGGGCCCACAATGAGCAGTTCTTC; cdr3_aa: CSASSSGRAHNEQFF
d_call: TRBD2; j_call: TRBJ2-3; clone_size: -; v_call: TRBV12-3/TRBV12-4; cdr3_nt: TGTGCCAGCAGTTTTTGGCTAGCGGGGGGCATGGATACGCAGTATTTT; cdr3_aa: CASSFWLAGGMDTQYF
d_call: TRBD2; j_call: TRBJ2-3; clone_size: -; v_call: TRBV7-2; cdr3_nt: TGTGCCAGCAGCGGAGGACTAGCGGGAGCTGCAGATACGCAGTATTTT; cdr3_aa: CASSGGLAGAADTQYF
d_call: -; j_call: TRBJ1-5; clone_size: once; v_call: TRBV20-1; cdr3_nt: TGCAGTGCTAGCCCCGGGGAGGGACGTCAGCCCCAGCATTTT; cdr3_aa: CSASPGEGRQPQHF
d_call: -; j_call: TRBJ2-3; clone_size: -; v_call: TRBV11-2; cdr3_nt: TGTGCCAGCAGCTTAGAGCAGGGTATAGATACGCAGTATTTT; cdr3_aa: CASSLEQGIDTQYF
d_call: -; j_call: TRBJ2-5; clone_size: -; v_call: TRBV28; cdr3_nt: TGTGCCAGCAGTTTCCCAGCCGTCCAAGAGACCCAGTACTTC; cdr3_aa: CASSFPAVQETQYF
d_call: -; j_call: TRBJ2-5; clone_size: many; v_call: TRBV6-5; cdr3_nt: TGTGCCAGCAGTTCCCTCGGTGGCCAAGAGACCCAGTACTTC; cdr3_aa: CASSSLGGQETQYF